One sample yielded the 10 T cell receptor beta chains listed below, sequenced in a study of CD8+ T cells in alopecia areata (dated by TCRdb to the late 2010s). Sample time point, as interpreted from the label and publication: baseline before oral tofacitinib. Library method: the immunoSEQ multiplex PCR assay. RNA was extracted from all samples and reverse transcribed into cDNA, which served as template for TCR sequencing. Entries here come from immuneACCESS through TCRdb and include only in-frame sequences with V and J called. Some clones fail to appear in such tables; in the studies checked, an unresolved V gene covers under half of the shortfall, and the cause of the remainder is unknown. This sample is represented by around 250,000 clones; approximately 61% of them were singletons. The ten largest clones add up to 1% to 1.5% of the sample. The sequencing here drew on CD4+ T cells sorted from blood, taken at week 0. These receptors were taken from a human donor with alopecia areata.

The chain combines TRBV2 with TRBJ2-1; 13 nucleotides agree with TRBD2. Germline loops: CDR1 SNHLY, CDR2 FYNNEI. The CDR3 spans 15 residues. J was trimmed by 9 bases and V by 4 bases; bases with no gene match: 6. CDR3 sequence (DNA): TGTGCCAGCAGTGTACTAGCGGGGGGGCCAGGTGAGCAGTTCTTC. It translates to CASSVLAGGPGEQFF. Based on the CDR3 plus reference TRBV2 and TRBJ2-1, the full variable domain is EPEVTQTPSHQVTQMGQEVILRCVPISNHLYFYWYRQILGQKVEFLVSFYNNEISEKSEIFDDQFSVERPDGSNFTLKIRSTKLEDSAMYFCASSVLAGGPGEQFFGPGTRLTVL.

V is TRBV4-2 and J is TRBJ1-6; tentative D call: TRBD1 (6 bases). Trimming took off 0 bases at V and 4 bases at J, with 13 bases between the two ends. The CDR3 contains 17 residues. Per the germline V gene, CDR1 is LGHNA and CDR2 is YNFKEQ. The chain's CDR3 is CASSQDQAGQYNSPLHF. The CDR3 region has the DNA TGTGCCAGCAGCCAAGATCAGGCAGGACAGTATAATTCACCCCTCCACTTT.

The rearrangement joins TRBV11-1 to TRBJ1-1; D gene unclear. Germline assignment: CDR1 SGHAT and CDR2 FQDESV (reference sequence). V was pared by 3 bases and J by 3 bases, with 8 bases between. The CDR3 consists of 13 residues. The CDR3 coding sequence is TGTGCCAGCAGCTTCTCTCCCGACACTGAAGCTTTCTTT. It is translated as CASSFSPDTEAFF.

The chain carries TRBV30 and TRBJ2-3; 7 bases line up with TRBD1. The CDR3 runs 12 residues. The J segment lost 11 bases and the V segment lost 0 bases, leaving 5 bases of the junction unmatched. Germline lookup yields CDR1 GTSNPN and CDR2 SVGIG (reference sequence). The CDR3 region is CAWSVRQGMQYF. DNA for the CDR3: TGTGCCTGGAGTGTACGACAGGGTATGCAGTATTTT.

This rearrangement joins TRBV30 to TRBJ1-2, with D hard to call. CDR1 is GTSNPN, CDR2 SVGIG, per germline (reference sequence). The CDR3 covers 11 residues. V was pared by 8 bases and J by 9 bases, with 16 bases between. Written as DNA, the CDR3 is TGTGCCCACTCTATCGCTTCCCGCTACACCTTC. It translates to CAHSIASRYTF. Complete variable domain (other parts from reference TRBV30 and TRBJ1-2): SQTIHQWPATLVQPVGSPLSLECTVEGTSNPNLYWYRQAAGRGLQLLFYSVGIGQISSEVPQNLSASRPQDRQFILSSKKLLLSDSGFYLCAHSIASRYTFGSGTRLTVV.

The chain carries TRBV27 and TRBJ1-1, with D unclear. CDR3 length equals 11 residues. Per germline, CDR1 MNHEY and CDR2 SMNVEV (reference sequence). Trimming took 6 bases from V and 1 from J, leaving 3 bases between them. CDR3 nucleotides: TGTGCCAGCAGGTCGAACACTGAAGCTTTCTTT. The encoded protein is CASRSNTEAFF.

The chain's CDR3 is CASSQGDRGWVNEQFF. The CDR3 nucleotides read TGCGCCAGCAGCCAAGGGGACAGGGGATGGGTGAATGAGCAGTTCTTC. The chain employs TRBV4-1 and TRBJ2-1; 10 bases line up with TRBD1. The CDR3 consists of 16 residues. Germline V gives CDR1 MGHRA, CDR2 YSYEKL. With 1 base clipped from V and 7 bases from J, the junction kept 7 bases outside the gene matches.

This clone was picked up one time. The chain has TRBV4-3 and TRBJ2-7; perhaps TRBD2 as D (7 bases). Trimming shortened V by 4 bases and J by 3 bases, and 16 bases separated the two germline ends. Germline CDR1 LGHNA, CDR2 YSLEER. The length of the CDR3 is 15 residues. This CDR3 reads CASSLQPGGHYEQYF. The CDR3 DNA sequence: TGCGCCAGCAGCCTCCAGCCGGGGGGCCACTACGAGCAGTACTTC.

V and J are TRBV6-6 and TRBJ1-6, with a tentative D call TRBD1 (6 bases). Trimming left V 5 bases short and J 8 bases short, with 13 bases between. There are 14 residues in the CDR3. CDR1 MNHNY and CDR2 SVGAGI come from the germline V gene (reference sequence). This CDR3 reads CASSQQGDDSPLHF. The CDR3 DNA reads TGTGCCAGCAGTCAACAGGGTGATGATTCACCCCTCCACTTT.

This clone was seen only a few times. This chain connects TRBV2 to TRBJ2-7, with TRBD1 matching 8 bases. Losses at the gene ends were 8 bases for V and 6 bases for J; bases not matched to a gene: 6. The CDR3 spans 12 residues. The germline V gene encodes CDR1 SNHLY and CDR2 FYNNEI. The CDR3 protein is CASGGQGVEQYF. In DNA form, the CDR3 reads TGTGCCAGCGGTGGACAGGGAGTCGAGCAGTACTTC.